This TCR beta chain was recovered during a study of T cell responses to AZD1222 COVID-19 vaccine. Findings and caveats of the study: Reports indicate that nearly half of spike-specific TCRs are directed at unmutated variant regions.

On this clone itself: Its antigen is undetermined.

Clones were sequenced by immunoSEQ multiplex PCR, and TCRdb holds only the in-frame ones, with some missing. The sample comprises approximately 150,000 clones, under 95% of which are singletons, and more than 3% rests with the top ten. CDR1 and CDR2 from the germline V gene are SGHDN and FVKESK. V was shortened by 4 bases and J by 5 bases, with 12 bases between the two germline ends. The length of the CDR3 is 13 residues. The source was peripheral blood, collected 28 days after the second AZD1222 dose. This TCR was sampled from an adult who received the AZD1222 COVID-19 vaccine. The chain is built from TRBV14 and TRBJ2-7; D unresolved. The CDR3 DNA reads TGTGCCAGCAGCCCGTCTTTCCCTAACGAGCAGTACTTC. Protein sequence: CASSPSFPNEQYF.